The present entry profiles one T cell receptor (beta chain) with its context. Its antigen remains unknown. This entry comes from a study of long-term antiretroviral therapy in people with HIV. Study summary: The earliest samples predate the 2015 immediate-ART recommendation by about a decade. Study results and limitations: Relative to control repertoires, HIV repertoires exhibited narrower CDR3 length ranges.

CDR3 length: 16 residues. With V trimmed by 4 bases and J by 3 bases, 7 bases remained unmatched. From germline, CDR1 is KGHSH and CDR2 LQKENI. An immunoSEQ assay, version v3.0, was performed at survey level. For each individual sample, sequencing targeted 40,000-50,000 T-cell genomes. Assay: immunoSEQ multiplex PCR; the TCRdb copy retains only in-frame clones and omits some. The sample comprises 25,000 to 35,000 clones, approximately 88% of which are singletons, and over 9% rests with the top ten. The source material was unsorted PBMCs, sampled nearly 2.9 years after starting antiretroviral therapy. The chain uses TRBV18 and TRBJ1-5; TRBD1 matches at 9 bases. This TCR was recovered from a man aged 25-45 years with HIV. This CDR3 is CASSQGTGQLNQPQHF. The DNA of the CDR3 is TGTGCCAGCTCACAAGGGACAGGGCAACTCAATCAGCCCCAGCATTTT.